The 32 T cell receptor beta chains presented below share a single source sample, sequenced in a study of T cell changes during pregnancy in multiple sclerosis. The assay was immunoSEQ multiplex PCR, and TCRdb's table has in-frame clones only and misses some. The sample has fewer than 65,000 clones; approximately 94% are singletons. The sequences come from CD4+ T cells from peripheral blood mononuclear cells, collected in the third trimester of pregnancy. All receptors derive from a female donor with multiple sclerosis, enrolled in a pregnancy study.

The CDR3 reads CASSLSARSDTQYF. Here the CDR3 DNA reads TGTGCCAGCAGCTTATCTGCTAGGTCCGATACGCAGTATTTT. The genes are TRBV7-8 and TRBJ2-3; D is undetermined. CDR1 is SGHVS and CDR2 is FQNEAQ in the germline V gene. Trimming pared 2 bases from V and 6 bases from J, leaving 12 bases between. The CDR3 is made up of 14 amino acids.

This clone appeared once. This rearrangement joins TRBV5-1 to TRBJ2-1; D gene unclear. This CDR3 contains 13 residues. V lost 0 bases and J 10 bases, leaving 11 bases between the germline ends. The germline gives CDR1 SGHRS, CDR2 YFSETQ. The CDR3 loop is CASSLAFGGEQFF. The CDR3 coding sequence is TGCGCCAGCAGCTTGGCCTTTGGTGGCGAGCAGTTCTTC.

V gene TRBV2 combines with J gene TRBJ2-1, with 8 bases aligning to TRBD2. Germline trimming cut 6 bases from V and 6 bases from J; bases unmatched to any gene: 7. CDR3 length equals 14 residues. Germline lookup yields CDR1 SNHLY and CDR2 FYNNEI. CDR3 protein: CASRTHGGANEQFF. The CDR3 DNA reads as TGTGCCAGCAGGACCCACGGGGGGGCCAATGAGCAGTTCTTC.

The chain links TRBV9 to TRBJ1-2; D unclear. The CDR3 spans 14 residues. In germline, CDR1 is SGDLS, CDR2 YYNGEE. Trimming pared 0 bases from V and 5 bases from J, leaving 11 bases between. The CDR3 spells CASSVGRRSYGYTF. The CDR3 DNA is TGTGCCAGCAGCGTAGGTCGCAGGTCGTATGGCTACACCTTC.

This clone was detected a few times. This chain joins TRBV7-6 and TRBJ2-7, with 9 bases that match TRBD2. Germline CDR1 reads SGHVS; CDR2 reads FNYEAQ. The CDR3 covers 15 residues. V shed 5 bases, J shed 5 bases, and the junction held 10 bases outside the gene matches. This CDR3 is CASSPRLAVPDEQYF. CDR3 coding DNA: TGTGCCAGCAGCCCTCGACTAGCGGTCCCCGACGAGCAGTACTTC.

CDR3 nucleotides: TGTGCCAGCAGTACGGGGAGGAGTGCCAAAAACATTCAGTACTTC. It translates to CASSTGRSAKNIQYF. The chain links TRBV6-6 to TRBJ2-4, with D possibly matching TRBD2 (6 bases). This CDR3 is built from 15 residues. Trimming took off 5 bases at V and 1 base at J, with 12 bases between the two ends. Germline CDR1 MNHNY, CDR2 SVGAGI (reference sequence).

The CDR3 bases are TGTGCCAGCACTCAGAGACTCCGCCTAAAACTAACAGATACGCAGTATTTT. It specifies CASTQRLRLKLTDTQYF. This chain connects TRBV27 to TRBJ2-3; D remains unclear. Germline-derived CDR1 and CDR2 are MNHEY and SMNVEV (reference sequence). V lost 7 bases and J 3 bases, leaving 23 bases between the germline ends. The CDR3 extends over 17 amino acids.

This clone occurred once. The same CDR3 arises from other DNA sequences in this sample as well. V gene TRBV6-1 combines with J gene TRBJ2-7; D gene ambiguous. The CDR3 length is 11 residues. Germline CDR1 and CDR2: MNHNS and SASEGT. Trimming cost V 6 bases and J 3 bases, with 6 bases left between them. The CDR3 region has the DNA TGTGCCAGCAGGCGAGACTACGAGCAGTACTTC. This translates into CASRRDYEQYF.

The rearrangement joins TRBV30 to TRBJ1-4; D may be TRBD1 (5 bases). CDR1 GTSNPN and CDR2 SVGIG come from the germline V gene (reference sequence). Trimming took 0 bases from V and 8 from J, leaving 16 bases between them. The CDR3 contains 15 residues. The CDR3 here is CAWSVAQPGGEKLFF. The CDR3 DNA follows: TGTGCCTGGAGTGTAGCACAGCCCGGGGGGGAAAAACTGTTTTTT.

This clone was recorded a few times. The chain carries TRBV6-1 and TRBJ1-2, with 10 bases matching TRBD1. Germline-derived CDR1 and CDR2 are MNHNS and SASEGT. The CDR3 spans 14 residues. V trimming: 5 bases; J trimming: 4 bases; junction bases outside the gene matches: 4. CDR3 DNA: TGTGCCAGCAGTCAAAGGACAGGGGGCTATGGCTACACCTTC. This translates into CASSQRTGGYGYTF.

The chain has TRBV6-1 and TRBJ1-5, with a weak D call TRBD1 (6 bases). This CDR3 is built from 14 residues. Germline assignment: CDR1 MNHNS and CDR2 SASEGT. Trimming stripped 8 bases from V and 2 bases from J, with 13 bases between. In DNA, the CDR3 is TGTGCCAGCCAATTGGGGGCCGGCAATCAGCCCCAGCATTTT. Its protein product is CASQLGAGNQPQHF.

The gene calls are TRBV19 and TRBJ2-1; TRBD2 matches at 12 bases. CDR1 and CDR2 (germline): LNHDA, SQIVND (reference sequence). The CDR3 length is 14 residues. The ends lost 1 base at V and 10 bases at J; junction bases unmatched: 2. The CDR3 here is CASSIASGREEQFF. CDR3 sequence (DNA): TGTGCCAGTAGTATAGCTAGCGGGAGGGAAGAGCAGTTCTTC.

The rearrangement uses TRBV7-9 and TRBJ1-2; 7 positions agree with TRBD1. The CDR3 is 14 residues long. The germline gives CDR1 SEHNR, CDR2 FQNEAQ (reference sequence). V shed 1 base, J shed 8 bases, and the junction held 7 bases outside the gene matches. The DNA of the CDR3 is TGTGCCAGCAGCTTAGGAGAGGGGGCGCGGGGCTACACCTTC. Protein: CASSLGEGARGYTF.

This chain joins TRBV19 and TRBJ1-1, with TRBD1 matching over 7 bases. The CDR3 loop spans 17 amino acids. V gave up 6 bases and J gave up 0 bases; unmatched junction bases: 13. The V gene's germline CDR1 is LNHDA and CDR2 SQIVND (reference sequence). The CDR3 protein is CASSKDGLGQMNTEAFF. Here the CDR3 DNA reads TGTGCCAGTAGCAAAGACGGTTTGGGACAGATGAACACTGAAGCTTTCTTT.

This chain joins TRBV7-6 and TRBJ2-3; 9 positions match TRBD2. Germline assignment: CDR1 SGHVS and CDR2 FNYEAQ. V gave up 1 base and J gave up 6 bases; unmatched junction bases: 2. This CDR3 contains 14 residues. The CDR3 loop reads CASSLVAGDDTQYF. For the CDR3, the DNA is TGTGCCAGCAGCTTAGTAGCGGGGGACGATACGCAGTATTTT.

V and J are TRBV4-1 and TRBJ2-1; D call uncertain. In germline, CDR1 is MGHRA, CDR2 YSYEKL. This CDR3 is 13 amino acids long. The V end lost 4 bases, the J end lost 7 bases, and 11 bases lay between the germline ends. The CDR3: CASSPRLENEQFF. The DNA of the CDR3 is TGCGCCAGCAGCCCGCGACTGGAGAATGAGCAGTTCTTC.

V and J are TRBV6-5 and TRBJ1-1, with D hard to call. In germline, CDR1 is MNHEY, CDR2 SVGAGI. V lost 6 bases to trimming and J lost 11 bases, with 19 bases between them. CDR3 size: 13 residues. CDR3 bases: TGTGCCAGCAGCAACAGAGAGCTTGAGTGGGCTTTCTTT. Translation: CASSNRELEWAFF.

The V and J genes are TRBV7-2 and TRBJ1-5; TRBD1 aligns across 9 bases. Germline trimming cut 1 base from V and 9 bases from J; bases unmatched to any gene: 10. This CDR3 comprises 16 residues. Germline V lookup: CDR1 SGHTA, CDR2 FQGNSA. CDR3 nucleotide sequence: TGTGCCAGCAGCTTAGAATTGGGGGACAGGGACAGGCCCCAGCATTTT. Amino acid sequence: CASSLELGDRDRPQHF.

J is TRBJ1-1 and V is TRBV27; 12 nucleotides match TRBD1. Trimming at V came to 6 bases and at J to 0 bases, leaving 8 bases not matched to a gene. Germline CDR1 and CDR2: MNHEY and SMNVEV (reference sequence). The length of the CDR3 is 17 residues. As DNA, the CDR3 is TGTGCCAGCAGAAGGGACAGGGGGCCCGCCTTGAACACTGAAGCTTTCTTT. Translating it yields CASRRDRGPALNTEAFF.

The CDR3 sequence is CASSPGTVGNTIYF. The CDR3 DNA reads as TGTGCCAGCAGCCCCGGGACAGTTGGAAACACCATATATTTT. The chain combines TRBV7-2 with TRBJ1-3; 7 nucleotides align to TRBD1. CDR1 is SGHTA, CDR2 FQGNSA, per germline. Germline trimming cut 5 bases from V and 3 bases from J; bases unmatched to any gene: 4. The CDR3 loop spans 14 amino acids.

The rearrangement joins TRBV7-3 to TRBJ2-1; 11 bases align to TRBD2. The CDR3 length is 19 residues. V gave up 2 bases and J gave up 0 bases; unmatched junction bases: 9. The germline V gene encodes CDR1 SGHTA and CDR2 FQGTGA. This CDR3 is CASSLLAGGSRSSYNEQFF. DNA for the CDR3: TGTGCCAGCAGCTTACTAGCGGGGGGTTCTAGAAGCTCCTACAATGAGCAGTTCTTC. The whole variable domain, remainder taken from reference TRBV7-3 and TRBJ2-1, is GAGVSQTPSNKVTEKGKYVELRCDPISGHTALYWYRQSLGQGPEFLIYFQGTGAADDSGLPNDRFFAVRPEGSVSTLKIQRTERGDSAVYLCASSLLAGGSRSSYNEQFFGPGTRLTVL.

The CDR3 sequence: CARSKGQGDWCNQPQHF. In DNA, the CDR3 is TGTGCCAGAAGCAAGGGACAGGGGGATTGGTGCAATCAGCCCCAGCATTTT. The chain employs TRBV5-3 and TRBJ1-5; 11 bases fit TRBD1. TRBV5-3 counts as an open reading frame of uncertain function. V lost 4 bases and J lost 2; bases outside the gene matches: 8. The CDR3 spans 17 residues.

The V gene is TRBV4-1, the J gene TRBJ2-4; possible D gene TRBD1, 5 bases. The CDR3 extends over 18 amino acids. CDR1 and CDR2 (germline): MGHRA, YSYEKL. Trimming took 1 base from V and 0 from J, leaving 16 bases between them. The CDR3 reads CASSQGFREILAKNIQYF. For the CDR3, the DNA is TGCGCCAGCAGCCAAGGGTTCAGGGAAATACTAGCCAAAAACATTCAGTACTTC.

The V call is TRBV19, the J call TRBJ1-2; 8 bases map to TRBD1. V lost 7 bases, J lost 5 bases, and 3 bases stayed unmatched. CDR3 length: 12 amino acids. Germline values: CDR1 LNHDA, CDR2 SQIVND (reference sequence). CDR3 in amino acids: CASNDRGYGYTF. CDR3 in DNA: TGTGCCAGTAACGACAGGGGATATGGCTACACCTTC.

CDR3 coding DNA: TGCGCCAGCAGCTTGGGCGGGACTCCGCCTAACTATGGCTACACCTTC. The encoded protein is CASSLGGTPPNYGYTF. V gene TRBV5-1 combines with J gene TRBJ1-2, with D maybe TRBD1 (5 bases). The CDR3 is 16 amino acids. CDR1 is SGHRS and CDR2 is YFSETQ in the germline V gene. Trimming stripped 0 bases from V and 0 bases from J, with 12 bases between.

This clone has just one count. The rearrangement links TRBV14 to TRBJ2-6; D remains ambiguous. Germline V gene lookup returns CDR1 SGHDN and CDR2 FVKESK. V shed 3 bases and J shed 0 bases, with 9 bases lying between them. The CDR3 extends over 16 amino acids. DNA of the CDR3: TGTGCCAGCAGCCACAACAGTGCCTCTGGGGCCAACGTCCTGACTTTC. Translating gives CASSHNSASGANVLTF.

The chain employs TRBV7-2 and TRBJ1-2; the D gene is possibly TRBD1 (6 bases). V gave up 3 bases and J gave up 1 base, with 18 bases separating them. CDR1 is SGHTA, CDR2 FQGNSA, per germline. The CDR3 is 17 amino acids. The CDR3 spells CASSFGTSININYGYTF. The DNA of the CDR3 is TGTGCCAGCAGCTTTGGGACATCCATTAATATTAACTATGGCTACACCTTC.

This clone was found once. This sequence joins TRBV27 and TRBJ1-2; TRBD1 aligns across 7 bases. With 7 bases clipped from V and 8 bases from J, the junction kept 7 bases outside the gene matches. The CDR3 runs 12 residues. The germline gives CDR1 MNHEY, CDR2 SMNVEV (reference sequence). The CDR3 here is CASKRDSGGYTF. In nucleotides, the CDR3 is TGTGCCAGCAAACGGGACAGCGGAGGCTACACCTTC.

The rearrangement joins TRBV11-2 to TRBJ2-3; TRBD2 matches 7 bases. The trim removed 5 bases at V and 0 bases at J, leaving 11 bases unmatched. This CDR3 is 17 amino acids long. CDR1 and CDR2 (germline): SGHAT, FQNNGV. The CDR3 region is CASSPTLAERSTDTQYF. Here the CDR3 DNA reads TGTGCCAGCAGCCCCACCCTAGCGGAGAGGAGCACAGATACGCAGTATTTT.

The V gene is TRBV6-5, the J gene TRBJ1-2; maybe TRBD1 (6 bases). The CDR3 has 14 residues. Trimming pared 0 bases from V and 4 bases from J, leaving 9 bases between. Per the germline V gene, CDR1 is MNHEY and CDR2 is SVGAGI. CDR3 bases: TGTGCCAGCAGTTACTCGGACAGTGGCTATGGCTACACCTTC. It translates to CASSYSDSGYGYTF.

V and J are TRBV9 and TRBJ1-4, with 11 bases identical to TRBD1. CDR3 length equals 14 residues. Germline V gene sequence: CDR1 SGDLS, CDR2 YYNGEE. Trimming at V came to 3 bases and at J to 10 bases, leaving 5 bases not matched to a gene. The CDR3 protein is CASSEGTGGGKLFF. CDR3 DNA: TGTGCCAGCAGCGAAGGGACAGGGGGAGGAAAACTGTTTTTT.

The gene calls are TRBV6-6 and TRBJ2-7; D gene uncertain. Deletions cut 2 bases from V and 2 bases from J, with 10 bases between. Germline CDR1 MNHNY, CDR2 SVGAGI (reference sequence). The CDR3 sequence is 14 residues long. The CDR3 nucleotides read TGTGCCAGCAGTTACGGGCAGAAAACCTACGAGCAGTACTTC. This gives the protein CASSYGQKTYEQYF.